The clone carrying this TCR beta chain was recorded many times. Its antigen is not identified. Sequencing libraries for TCR beta were prepared with iRepertoire HTBI primers and Arm-PCR of CDR3 regions. TCRdb re-analysed the multiplex PCR reads in MiXCR, keeping a single row per CDR3 protein. The data show about 420,000 distinct CDR3 sequences, about 15% seen once. Time point meaning: newly diagnosed GD, antithyroid drugs for less than 3 months. Making the TCR library involved RNA that had been extracted from PBMCs. The data stem from a study of regulatory T cells in long-lasting Graves disease. Study results and caveats: A greater number of public clonotypes (2,741) was shared by persistent patients than by new patients (about 890).

The ends were cut back, 0 bases at V and 0 bases at J, with 24 bases in the middle. CDR3 length equals 21 residues. Per germline, CDR1 SNHLY and CDR2 FYNNEI. This sample was also put to use in a study of T cells in Graves' hyperthyroidism and ophthalmopathy. That report notes: Graves' hyperthyroidism is called stable when ophthalmopathy does not progress within 18 months.

This material consisted of peripheral blood mononuclear cells (PBMCs), taken at new diagnosis, from a patient treated with antithyroid drugs. The chain couples TRBV2 to TRBJ1-5; D possibly corresponds to TRBD1 (6 bases). The sequence came from a woman under 30 with Graves disease. CDR3 in amino acids: CASSEALRGAGESYSNQPQHF. For the CDR3, the DNA is TGTGCCAGCAGTGAAGCGCTTCGAGGGGCAGGGGAGAGCTATAGCAATCAGCCCCAGCATTTT.